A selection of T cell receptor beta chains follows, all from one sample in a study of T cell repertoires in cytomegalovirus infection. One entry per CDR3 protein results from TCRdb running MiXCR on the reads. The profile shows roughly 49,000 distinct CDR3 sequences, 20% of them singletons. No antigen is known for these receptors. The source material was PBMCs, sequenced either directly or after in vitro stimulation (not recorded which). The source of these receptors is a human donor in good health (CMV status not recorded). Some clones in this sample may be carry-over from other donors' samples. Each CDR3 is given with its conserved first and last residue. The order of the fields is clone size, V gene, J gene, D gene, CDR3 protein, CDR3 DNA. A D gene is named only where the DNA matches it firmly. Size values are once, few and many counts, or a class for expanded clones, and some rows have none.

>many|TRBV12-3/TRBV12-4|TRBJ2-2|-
CASTQEWAGELFF
TGTGCCAGCACCCAAGAATGGGCCGGGGAGCTGTTTTTT
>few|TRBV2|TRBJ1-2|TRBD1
CASSVGQGARGYTF
TGTGCCAGCAGTGTTGGGCAGGGGGCGCGCGGCTACACCTTC
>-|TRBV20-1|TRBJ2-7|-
CRARTVQTYEQYF
TGCAGAGCTCGGACCGTCCAGACCTACGAGCAGTACTTC
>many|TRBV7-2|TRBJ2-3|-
CASSLVASLQWAQYF
TGTGCCAGCAGCTTAGTGGCTAGCTTGCAGTGGGCGCAGTATTTT
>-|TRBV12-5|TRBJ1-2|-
CASRTYGYTF
TGTGCTAGTCGAACTTATGGCTACACCTTC
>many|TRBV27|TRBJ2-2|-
CASSFRDGELFF
TGTGCCAGCAGTTTTAGGGACGGGGAGCTGTTTTTT
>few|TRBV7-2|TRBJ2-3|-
CASLRGPLTDTQYF
TGTGCCAGCTTACGGGGGCCGCTCACAGATACGCAGTATTTT
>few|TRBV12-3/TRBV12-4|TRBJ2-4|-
CASSPSRGNIQYF
TGTGCCAGCAGTCCCTCCCGGGGGAACATTCAGTACTTC
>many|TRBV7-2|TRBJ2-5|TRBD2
CASSLARMASGEETQYF
TGTGCCAGCAGCTTAGCCCGGATGGCTAGCGGGGAAGAGACCCAGTACTTC
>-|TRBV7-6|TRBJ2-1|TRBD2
CASSRLTSAPNEQFF
TGTGCCAGCAGCCGGCTTACTAGCGCCCCCAATGAGCAGTTCTTC
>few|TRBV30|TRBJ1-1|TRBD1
CAWSVPRTGNTEAFF
TGTGCCTGGAGTGTACCTCGGACAGGGAACACTGAAGCTTTCTTT
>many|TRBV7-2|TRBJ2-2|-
CASSLWGAGELFF
TGTGCCAGCAGCTTATGGGGCGCCGGGGAGCTGTTTTTT
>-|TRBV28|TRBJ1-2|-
CASSPTGITNYGYTF
TGTGCCAGCAGCCCCACAGGGATAACTAACTATGGCTACACCTTC
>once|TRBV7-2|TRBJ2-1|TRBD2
CASSRLQTSGNERFF
TGTGCCAGCAGCCGCTTACAGACTAGCGGGAATGAGCGGTTCTTC
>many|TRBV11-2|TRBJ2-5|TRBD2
CASSLGTSGSLETQYF
TGTGCCAGCAGCTTAGGGACTAGCGGGAGCTTGGAGACCCAGTACTTC
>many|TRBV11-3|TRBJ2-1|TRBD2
CASSQGHSGGNEQFF
TGTGCCAGCAGCCAAGGCCATAGCGGGGGAAATGAGCAGTTCTTC
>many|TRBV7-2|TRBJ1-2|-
CASSSRTLWGGYTF
TGTGCCAGCAGCTCCAGGACCCTTTGGGGGGGCTACACCTTC
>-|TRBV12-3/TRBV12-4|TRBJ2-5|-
CASSLRGPETQYF
TGTGCCAGCAGTTTAAGGGGACCAGAGACCCAGTACTTC
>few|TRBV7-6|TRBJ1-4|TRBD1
CASSLGSSPGQGREKLFF
TGTGCCAGCAGCTTAGGTTCGTCCCCGGGACAGGGAAGAGAAAAACTGTTTTTT
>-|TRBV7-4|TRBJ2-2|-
CASSLPLGATGELFF
TGTGCCAGCAGCTTACCCCTAGGAGCCACCGGGGAGCTGTTTTTT
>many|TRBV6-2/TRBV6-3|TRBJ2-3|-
CASSLLEDTQYF
TGTGCCAGCAGTTTACTAGAAGATACGCAGTATTTT
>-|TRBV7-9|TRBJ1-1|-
CASSEGRGAFF
TGTGCCAGCAGCGAGGGGCGCGGAGCTTTCTTT
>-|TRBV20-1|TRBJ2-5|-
CSARDPLRGRETQYF
TGCAGTGCTAGAGATCCCCTAAGGGGCAGGGAGACCCAGTACTTC
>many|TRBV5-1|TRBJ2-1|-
CASSHPGDEQFF
TGCGCCAGCAGCCACCCAGGGGATGAGCAGTTCTTC